One sample yielded the 21 T cell receptor beta chains listed below, sequenced in a study of prognosis after radiotherapy for stage I lung cancer. Genomic DNA was the source, and TCR beta CDR3 was amplified from it by two-round multiplex PCR. The first PCR round targeted every TRBV and TRBJ gene with specific primers. Each CDR3 protein is one row after TCRdb ran MiXCR on the multiplex PCR reads. The data hold more than 15,000 distinct CDR3 sequences, with around 52% observed a single time. Sequences were derived from PBMCs, sampled before or after stereotactic body radiation therapy (not recorded which). These receptors came from a donor over 45 with non-small cell lung cancer.

Worth noting for this clonotype: This likely reflects a read error, since a far larger clone is one base away. V is TRBV6-1 and J is TRBJ1-5, with no clear D. The CDR3 has 11 amino acids. Germline V gene lookup returns CDR1 MNHNS and CDR2 SASEGT. Between the trimmed V and J ends, which lost 7 bases and 7 bases, there was a span of 8 bases. The CDR3 coding sequence is TGTGCCAGCATTTACGGGCAGCCCCAGCATTTT. This encodes CASIYGQPQHF.

This sequence joins TRBV6-1 and TRBJ1-6, with 8 positions matching TRBD1. Germline V CDR1 and CDR2: MNHNS, SASEGT. The CDR3 length is 17 residues. Trimming cost V 5 bases and J 6 bases; bases outside gene matches: 12. DNA of the CDR3: TGTGCCAGCAGTCTCAATGCACGACAGGGGTTTAATTCACCCCTCCACTTT. It yields the protein CASSLNARQGFNSPLHF.

This chain uses TRBV20-1 with TRBJ1-5; perhaps TRBD1 as D (5 bases). CDR1 DFQATT and CDR2 SNEGSKA come from the germline V gene (reference sequence). The ends were cut back, 3 bases at V and 6 bases at J, with 12 bases in the middle. The CDR3 has 13 residues. The CDR3 spells CSARTRAAQPQHF. CDR3 bases: TGCAGTGCTAGGACCAGGGCAGCTCAGCCCCAGCATTTT.

The genes are TRBV7-2 and TRBJ2-1; TRBD1 might be the D (5 bases). From germline, CDR1 is SGHTA and CDR2 FQGNSA. Trimming pared 8 bases from V and 4 bases from J, leaving 12 bases between. The CDR3 is 13 amino acids. The CDR3 nucleotides are TGTGCCAGCGGACCTAGGGGATACAATGAGCAGTTCTTC. Its protein is CASGPRGYNEQFF.

This clonotype was seen repeatedly, ten times or more. V is TRBV19 and J is TRBJ1-2, with 7 bases identical to TRBD1. J was trimmed by 4 bases and V by 6 bases; bases with no gene match: 11. Germline V gives CDR1 LNHDA, CDR2 SQIVND (reference sequence). This CDR3 is 15 amino acids long. The CDR3 loop reads CASRPQDRKPYGYTF. For the CDR3, the DNA is TGTGCCAGTAGACCCCAGGACAGGAAGCCCTATGGCTACACCTTC.

The chain has TRBV7-9 and TRBJ1-3; no clear D gene. Germline V lookup: CDR1 SEHNR, CDR2 FQNEAQ (reference sequence). The germline V and J ends were trimmed by 4 bases and 9 bases, with 19 bases remaining between them. The CDR3 has 15 residues. The DNA of the CDR3 is TGTGCCAGCAGCTGGGTGAGGCCTTTCGAGGGCACCATATATTTT. It codes for CASSWVRPFEGTIYF.

This clonotype is judged medium-sized (0.01 to 0.1%). V gene TRBV20-1 combines with J gene TRBJ2-7, with 11 bases that match TRBD1. The CDR3 is 16 residues long. Germline V CDR1 and CDR2: DFQATT, SNEGSKA (reference sequence). V lost 5 bases and J lost 0; bases outside the gene matches: 9. Here the CDR3 DNA reads TGCAGTGCTTCGGACAGGGGGCTTGGATTCTCCTACGAGCAGTACTTC. It translates to CSASDRGLGFSYEQYF.

This clonotype was recorded many times. The genes are TRBV5-6 and TRBJ2-7; 7 nucleotides agree with TRBD1. Germline CDR1 is SGHDT and CDR2 is YYEEEE. Trimming removed 1 base from V and 0 bases from J; junction bases left unmatched: 4. The CDR3 contains 15 residues. The CDR3 sequence is CASSLWDRISYEQYF. For the CDR3, the DNA is TGTGCCAGCAGCTTGTGGGACAGAATCTCCTACGAGCAGTACTTC.

The chain employs TRBV20-1 and TRBJ2-7; 9 bases are shared with TRBD2. This CDR3 is built from 12 residues. From germline, CDR1 is DFQATT and CDR2 SNEGSKA (reference sequence). V was pared by 6 bases and J by 3 bases, with 3 bases of the junction left unmatched. CDR3 in amino acids: CSARLADYEQYF. CDR3 DNA: TGCAGTGCGCGACTAGCGGACTACGAGCAGTACTTC.

This clonotype was seen repeatedly, ten times or more. The chain has TRBV12-3 or TRBV12-4 and TRBJ2-5; no clear D. The germline V and J ends were trimmed by 6 bases and 3 bases, with 20 bases remaining between them. The CDR3 is 16 amino acids. CDR3 in DNA: TGTGCCAGCAGCCTCCCCCGCCTTGGTAAGGAAGAGACCCAGTACTTC. Translated: CASSLPRLGKEETQYF.

This clonotype showed up many times. The genes are TRBV7-3 and TRBJ2-5; D is unresolved. The CDR3 contains 12 residues. Germline CDR1 is SGHTA and CDR2 is FQGTGA. The V gene lost 5 bases and the J gene lost 5 bases, with 9 bases spanning the gap. CDR3 loop: CASSPSGETQYF. As DNA, the CDR3 is TGTGCCAGCAGCCCATCCGGGGAGACCCAGTACTTC.

The genes are TRBV10-3 and TRBJ2-1; D is unresolved. Germline V CDR1 and CDR2: ENHRY, SYGVKD. The CDR3 consists of 14 residues. The V and J ends lost 7 bases and 0 bases respectively, with 10 bases between them. This CDR3 reads CAIKASCSYNEQFF. CDR3 DNA: TGTGCCATCAAGGCCAGCTGCTCCTACAATGAGCAGTTCTTC.

This clonotype has at least ten counts. The CDR3 sequence: CAISESVGVGELFF. The CDR3 coding sequence is TGTGCCATCAGTGAGTCAGTGGGAGTCGGGGAGCTGTTTTTT. V and J are TRBV10-3 and TRBJ2-2, with D maybe TRBD2 (5 bases). Germline lookup yields CDR1 ENHRY and CDR2 SYGVKD. The CDR3 totals 14 residues. The V end was cut by 0 bases, the J end by 7 bases, with 9 bases between.

By sample fraction, this clonotype is medium-sized. The chain is built from TRBV6-1 and TRBJ2-7; 7 bases align to TRBD1. The CDR3 extends over 11 amino acids. Trimming took 6 bases from V and 6 from J; bases not matched to a gene: 2. Germline V CDR1 and CDR2: MNHNS, SASEGT. This CDR3 reads CASRKGAEQYF. As DNA, the CDR3 is TGTGCCAGCAGAAAGGGGGCCGAGCAGTACTTC.

This clonotype rates as medium-sized. The chain carries TRBV6-1 and TRBJ2-1, with TRBD2 identical over 9 bases. CDR1 and CDR2 from the germline V gene are MNHNS and SASEGT. The CDR3 spans 22 residues. V was pared by 2 bases and J by 10 bases, with 30 bases of the junction left unmatched. CDR3 loop: CASSELIRGLAGSRRGRGEQFF. The CDR3 nucleotides read TGTGCCAGCAGTGAACTAATCAGAGGCCTAGCGGGGTCCAGAAGAGGGCGAGGGGAGCAGTTCTTC.

The V and J genes are TRBV5-1 and TRBJ2-5, with TRBD2 identical over 8 bases. This CDR3 has 15 amino acids. V lost 5 bases and J lost 3; bases outside the gene matches: 9. Germline V gives CDR1 SGHRS, CDR2 YFSETQ. CDR3 amino acids: CASSRSGSAEETQYF. The CDR3 DNA follows: TGCGCCAGCAGTCGGAGCGGGAGTGCCGAAGAGACCCAGTACTTC.

This clonotype was recorded at least ten times. The rearrangement links TRBV29-1 to TRBJ1-6, with 7 bases identical to TRBD1. Germline CDR1 is SQVTM and CDR2 is ANQGSEA. The CDR3 is 13 amino acids. Trimming at V came to 6 bases and at J to 5 bases, leaving 4 bases not matched to a gene. The CDR3 is CSVRQGHNSPLHF. CDR3 nucleotide sequence: TGCAGCGTGAGACAGGGACATAATTCACCCCTCCACTTT.

This clonotype was observed at least ten times. The chain recombines TRBV19 with TRBJ2-1; D might be TRBD2 (5 bases). The V gene lost 8 bases and the J gene lost 2 bases, with 16 bases spanning the gap. This CDR3 comprises 15 residues. In germline, CDR1 is LNHDA, CDR2 SQIVND (reference sequence). CDR3 loop: CASRGAEKTYNEQFF. In DNA, the CDR3 is TGTGCCAGTCGGGGAGCGGAGAAAACCTACAATGAGCAGTTCTTC.

In its sample, this clonotype was seen many times. V and J are TRBV7-2 and TRBJ1-5; TRBD1 is a possible D gene (6 bases). The V and J ends lost 5 bases and 0 bases respectively, with 14 bases between them. The CDR3 contains 16 residues. Germline loops: CDR1 SGHTA, CDR2 FQGNSA. The CDR3 DNA follows: TGTGCCAGCAGCCCCCCCGGGGGGCATAGCAATCAGCCCCAGCATTTT. This encodes CASSPPGGHSNQPQHF. Full variable domain (rest looked up from reference TRBV7-2 and TRBJ1-5): GAGVSQSPSNKVTEKGKDVELRCDPISGHTALYWYRQSLGQGLEFLIYFQGNSAPDKSGLPSDRFSAERTGGSVSTLTIQRTQQEDSAVYLCASSPPGGHSNQPQHFGDGTRLSIL.

Points on this clonotype: A read error likely explains this, since a far larger clone differs by one base. Here the CDR3 DNA reads TGTGCCAGCAGAGATGGGTCCCAGGGGAATTATGGCTACACCTTC. It is translated as CASRDGSQGNYGYTF. V gene TRBV12-3 or TRBV12-4 combines with J gene TRBJ1-2; D perhaps matches TRBD1 (6 bases). V shed 6 bases and J shed 5 bases, with 19 bases lying between them. The CDR3 has 15 amino acids.

Many counts were recorded for this clonotype. The J gene is TRBJ2-1, the V gene TRBV7-6; TRBD2 matches at 10 bases. The CDR3 is 15 amino acids. Germline V gene lookup returns CDR1 SGHVS and CDR2 FNYEAQ. V was clipped by 1 base and J by 4 bases; unmatched bases: 1. The CDR3 bases are TGTGCCAGCAGCTTAGAACTAGCGGGGTACAATGAGCAGTTCTTC. Amino acids: CASSLELAGYNEQFF.